The TCR beta chain described here comes from a study of cytomegalovirus exposure and HLA in healthy donors. The table lists this clone with a few counts. Its target is not known. The PCR was carried out with 60 Vbeta primers and 13 Jbeta primers. TCRdb's table, derived via immunoSEQ multiplex PCR, lists solely in-frame clones and lacks some. Here the sample spans fewer than 200,000 clones, about 70% being singletons. V was pared by 5 bases and J by 6 bases, with 6 bases of the junction left unmatched. The length of the CDR3 is 15 residues. CDR1 and CDR2 from the germline V gene are SGHAT and FQNNGV. Study observations and caveats: In the analysis, some V segments, TRBV6-2 and TRBV6-3 included, were excluded as indistinguishable. The authors later linked a missense DCLRE1C variant to TCR beta V- and J-gene trimming. There were some public TCRs occurring in many donors, but most TCR sequences were rare. Within an earlier analysis, most TCR beta V segments proved productive either about 87% or about 30% of the time.

The receptor was derived from a woman aged 30 to 39 in good health and CMV-seronegative. Sequencing used PBMCs. The chain has TRBV11-2 and TRBJ2-1, with 11 positions matching TRBD2. The CDR3 sequence: CASSTLAGAVNEQFF. CDR3 coding DNA: TGTGCCAGCAGCACACTAGCGGGAGCGGTCAATGAGCAGTTCTTC.